This note documents a single T cell receptor beta chain sequence. The data derive from a study of OX40 agonist ivuxolimab in advanced cancers. Turning to the study itself: Patients treated during dose escalation were battling hepatocellular carcinoma, melanoma, renal cell or head and neck cancer.

TCRdb's copy holds only in-frame clones and misses some; the assay was immunoSEQ multiplex PCR. The sample consists of more than 25,000 clones, 84% of them appearing once. CDR1 and CDR2 from the germline V gene are SGHTA and FQGNSA. This CDR3 contains 16 residues. V lost 5 bases to trimming and J lost 1 base; unmatched junction nucleotides: 10. Autoimmune disease history or systemic immunosuppression was exclusionary. The TCR was taken from an adult with an advanced solid tumor such as melanoma, head and neck, liver or kidney cancer. This specimen consisted of CD4+ or CD8+ T cells sorted from blood, obtained in a trial of the OX40 agonist ivuxolimab. V is TRBV7-2 and J is TRBJ1-1, with 7 bases aligning to TRBD1. CDR3 nucleotide sequence: TGTGCCAGCAGCCCCCCACTAGGGGGCGCGAACACTGAAGCTTTCTTT. This encodes CASSPPLGGANTEAFF.